This T cell receptor beta chain was obtained from a study of blood T cell repertoires in COVID-19 (dated by TCRdb to the early 2020s). Concerning the study at large: Collaborator samples came from the United States, Italy and Spain and covered acute and convalescent phases of COVID-19. Samples came from the ongoing ImmuneRACE study (first 160 participants) plus 1,254 subjects from 6 global collaborators. Subjects who had been exposed to COVID-19, were actively infected with it, or had recovered from it provided the deeply sampled blood TCRbeta repertoires that made up the dataset. Where available, HLA class I and class II types were obtained from metadata supplied by the sample provider rather than from assay-based typing. The prospective study material was composed of cDNA or gDNA derived from T cells, B-cell-depleted T cells, or PBMCs. Nearly every sample came with metadata listing a de-identified subject ID, COVID-19 status, age in years and sex. The repertoires were made available in a free public database intended to serve as a resource for research on the immune response to SARS-CoV-2.

Each collaborating institution followed its own protocols to collect whole blood in K2EDTA tubes. Collaborator samples were shipped for TCRbeta analysis as frozen whole blood, isolated PBMCs, or DNA extracted from either sample type. Comment on this clone: The antigen it recognizes is unknown. No quality values exist for individual bases; no much larger clone is one base distant.

TCRbeta CDR3 regions were amplified from genomic DNA by means of the immunoSEQ Assay, a bias-controlled multiplex PCR. The published analysis was carried out like this. The number of nucleated cells in each sample was estimated by amplification of reference gene primers within the assay. To quantify the absolute abundance of each unique TCRbeta CDR3 rearrangement, sequence reads were collapsed and filtered. For each sample, productive Simpson clonality was calculated by taking the square root of Simpson's diversity index across productive rearrangements. Drawn from immuneACCESS, this table holds only the in-frame rearrangements with V and J called that TCRdb kept. Clones are partly lost; checked studies trace under half to an unresolved V gene and leave the rest unexplained. V and J calls and clone size come straight from that table; D and trimming were deduced from the DNA. The sample profile shows approximately 260,000 clones; around 82% of them were found once. The leading ten clones occupy 4.9% of the sample.

In the germline V gene, CDR1 corresponds to SGHTA and CDR2 to FQGNSA. CDR3 length: 13 amino acids, cysteine to phenylalanine. Only the CDR3 portion is preserved as DNA: 39 bases, with reading frame beginning at the first base. V loses 6 bases of germline sequence and J loses 8 bases, and the interval between the two ends is 13 bases. The paper as a whole reports these results and caveats: The amount of clinical and demographic metadata varied by source and participant and was provided uncurated.

This sequence originates from a woman of 80 years or more with active or convalescent COVID-19. Sequenced input: peripheral blood. The chain uses TRBV7-2 and TRBJ1-4; possibly the D gene is TRBD1, per 6 matching bases. Read as DNA, the sequence is TGTGCCAGCAGACCTAGGACAGTCGAAAAACTGTTTTTT. The translation is CASRPRTVEKLFF.